These 18 T cell receptor beta chains were all obtained from the same sample, sequenced in a study of cytomegalovirus exposure and HLA in healthy donors. Use of 60 Vbeta and 13 Jbeta primers characterized the PCR. Repertoires were generated with immunoSEQ multiplex PCR, while TCRdb's copy carries only in-frame clones and drops some. The sample has 130,000 to 150,000 clones. The sequenced sample was PBMCs. These receptors all stem from a male donor in good health and CMV-seronegative.

The rearrangement links TRBV4-1 to TRBJ2-1, with no clear D. Germline CDR1 MGHRA, CDR2 YSYEKL. Trimming took off 4 bases at V and 0 bases at J, with 13 bases between the two ends. This CDR3 region has 16 residues. CDR3 in DNA: TGCGCCAGCAGCCCCACCGGAGAGAGCTCCTACAATGAGCAGTTCTTC. Encoded protein: CASSPTGESSYNEQFF.

The chain joins TRBV10-3 to TRBJ2-1; D is undetermined. Germline V gene data show CDR1 as ENHRY and CDR2 as SYGVKD. CDR3 length equals 14 residues. Trimming shortened V by 2 bases and J by 0 bases, and 5 bases separated the two germline ends. The CDR3 DNA is TGTGCCATCAGTGAGCTTAACTCCTACAATGAGCAGTTCTTC. Its protein product is CAISELNSYNEQFF.

The chain uses TRBV6-5 and TRBJ2-7; perhaps TRBD1 as D (5 bases). V lost 5 bases, J lost 5 bases, and 13 bases lay in between. In germline, CDR1 is MNHEY, CDR2 SVGAGI. There are 13 residues in the CDR3. CDR3 amino acids: CASSRRIGDEQYF. The CDR3 nucleotides are TGTGCCAGCAGTCGTCGTATAGGGGACGAGCAGTACTTC.

J is TRBJ1-1 and V is TRBV5-4, with 10 bases identical to TRBD1. The length of the CDR3 is 20 residues. The V gene end was trimmed by 4 bases and the J gene end by 1 base; junction bases not matched to a gene: 19. Germline values: CDR1 SGHNT, CDR2 YYREEE (reference sequence). The CDR3: CASSPVGLPGTGAWNTEAFF. CDR3 DNA: TGTGCCAGCAGCCCGGTGGGCTTACCCGGGACAGGGGCTTGGAACACTGAAGCTTTCTTT. Combining the CDR3 with reference TRBV5-4 and TRBJ1-1 gives the whole variable domain ETGVTQSPTHLIKTRGQQVTLRCSSQSGHNTVSWYQQALGQGPQFIFQYYREEENGRGNFPPRFSGLQFPNYSSELNVNALELDDSALYLCASSPVGLPGTGAWNTEAFFGQGTRLTVV.

The chain joins TRBV9 to TRBJ2-1; the match to TRBD2 covers 9 bases. Per germline, CDR1 SGDLS and CDR2 YYNGEE. The CDR3 contains 14 residues. The J segment lost 12 bases and the V segment lost 5 bases, leaving 12 bases of the junction unmatched. The DNA of the CDR3 is TGTGCCAGCAGTGAGCGGGGGGATACAATGCCGCAGTTCTTC. Translated, it gives CASSERGDTMPQFF.

V usage is TRBV4-1 and J usage is TRBJ2-3; weak D call: TRBD1 (6 bases). The germline V and J ends were trimmed by 0 bases and 5 bases, with 15 bases remaining between them. Germline V gene data show CDR1 as MGHRA and CDR2 as YSYEKL. This CDR3 spans 16 amino acids. The CDR3 DNA sequence: TGCGCCAGCAGCCAAGATCAGTCCCGAGGGGGAGATACGCAGTATTTT. It yields the protein CASSQDQSRGGDTQYF.

J is TRBJ2-7 and V is TRBV6-6; tentatively, D is TRBD1 (6 bases). Looked up from germline, CDR1 is MNHNY and CDR2 is SVGAGI (reference sequence). V lost 0 bases, J lost 6 bases, and 9 bases lay in between. The CDR3 extends over 13 amino acids. Here the CDR3 DNA reads TGTGCCAGCAGTTACTCTACAGGGACCGAGCAGTACTTC. Its translation: CASSYSTGTEQYF.

In nucleotides, the CDR3 is TGTGCCAGCAGCCCGTGGACTAGCGGGTCCTCCCGGGAGACCCAGTACTTC. Its protein is CASSPWTSGSSRETQYF. The chain employs TRBV7-6 and TRBJ2-5; 11 bases are shared with TRBD2. The germline gives CDR1 SGHVS, CDR2 FNYEAQ. Unmatched junction bases numbered 13, after V lost 5 bases and J lost 5 bases. The CDR3 consists of 17 residues.

The CDR3 region is CASSAAGGFYNEQFF. As DNA, the CDR3 is TGTGCCAGCAGTGCAGCAGGGGGCTTCTACAATGAGCAGTTCTTC. This chain connects TRBV6-1 to TRBJ2-1, with TRBD1 matching 8 bases. CDR1 is MNHNS, CDR2 SASEGT, per germline. The CDR3 runs 15 residues. With V trimmed by 4 bases and J by 3 bases, 5 bases remained unmatched.

Worth noting for this clone: Other DNA sequences in the same sample also yield this CDR3. The rearrangement links TRBV30 to TRBJ1-1, with unresolved D. Germline V gene lookup returns CDR1 GTSNPN and CDR2 SVGIG (reference sequence). This CDR3 contains 13 residues. Trimming stripped 2 bases from V and 0 bases from J, with 7 bases between. The CDR3 DNA is TGTGCCTGGAGTAGAGGGTTGAACACTGAAGCTTTCTTT. This gives the protein CAWSRGLNTEAFF. Full variable domain (rest looked up from reference TRBV30 and TRBJ1-1): SQTIHQWPATLVQPVGSPLSLECTVEGTSNPNLYWYRQAAGRGLQLLFYSVGIGQISSEVPQNLSASRPQDRQFILSSKKLLLSDSGFYLCAWSRGLNTEAFFGQGTRLTVV.

V and J are TRBV28 and TRBJ1-1, with D uncertain. The CDR3 loop spans 13 amino acids. Trimming left V 8 bases short and J 5 bases short, with 15 bases between. The germline gives CDR1 MDHEN, CDR2 SYDVKM. The CDR3 DNA reads as TGTGCCAGCGATGCCGACACTCTTACTGAAGCTTTCTTT. Translation gives CASDADTLTEAFF.

The rearrangement joins TRBV19 to TRBJ2-5, with 9 bases aligning to TRBD2. After removal of 1 base from V and 4 bases from J, the junction contained 7 bases not matched to a gene. Germline lookup yields CDR1 LNHDA and CDR2 SQIVND (reference sequence). There are 16 residues in the CDR3. The CDR3 DNA follows: TGTGCCAGTAGTATAGGACTAGCGGTCTCCGGAGAGACCCAGTACTTC. Its protein product is CASSIGLAVSGETQYF.

The genes are TRBV28 and TRBJ1-5; D may be TRBD1 (5 bases). Looked up from germline, CDR1 is MDHEN and CDR2 is SYDVKM. The CDR3 covers 14 residues. V was pared by 2 bases and J by 5 bases, with 10 bases between. CDR3 amino acids: CASSLGGTYQPQHF. In nucleotides, the CDR3 is TGTGCCAGCAGTTTAGGAGGGACCTATCAGCCCCAGCATTTT.

The J gene is TRBJ1-1, the V gene TRBV29-1; the D is unclear. Germline CDR1 and CDR2: SQVTM and ANQGSEA. CDR3 length: 12 amino acids. V lost 0 bases to trimming and J lost 11 bases, with 13 bases between them. CDR3 bases: TGCAGCGTTGAAGATCGGAGAAGCGGGGCTTTCTTT. As protein: CSVEDRRSGAFF.

The rearrangement uses TRBV30 and TRBJ1-1; the D gene is possibly TRBD1 (5 bases). The length of the CDR3 is 11 residues. Germline V lookup: CDR1 GTSNPN, CDR2 SVGIG (reference sequence). V lost 5 bases and J lost 6, with 10 bases in between. This chain's CDR3 is CAWQGGAEAFF. The CDR3 DNA sequence: TGTGCCTGGCAAGGAGGGGCTGAAGCTTTCTTT.

V usage is TRBV7-8 and J usage is TRBJ1-1; D is perhaps TRBD1 (6 bases). Trimming removed 5 bases from V and 0 bases from J, with 19 bases in between. Germline values: CDR1 SGHVS, CDR2 FQNEAQ. This CDR3 is 17 amino acids long. The CDR3 reads CASSPQQGIWLNTEAFF. CDR3 DNA sequence: TGTGCCAGCAGCCCCCAGCAGGGGATATGGCTGAACACTGAAGCTTTCTTT.

The genes are TRBV25-1 and TRBJ2-1; TRBD1 agrees at 7 bases. Germline CDR1 and CDR2: MGHDK and SYGVNS. V shed 3 bases, J shed 8 bases, and the junction held 7 bases outside the gene matches. This CDR3 region has 14 residues. The CDR3 is CASSDLTGSDEQFF. The CDR3 DNA is TGTGCCAGCAGTGATCTGACAGGGAGTGATGAGCAGTTCTTC.

The chain recombines TRBV6-5 with TRBJ1-5, with D maybe TRBD1 (6 bases). Germline assignment: CDR1 MNHEY and CDR2 SVGAGI. This CDR3 comprises 14 residues. The ends were cut back, 2 bases at V and 6 bases at J, with 11 bases in the middle. The CDR3 DNA sequence: TGTGCCAGCAGTTACACAGGGAGCGGTCAGCCCCAGCATTTT. Its translation is CASSYTGSGQPQHF.